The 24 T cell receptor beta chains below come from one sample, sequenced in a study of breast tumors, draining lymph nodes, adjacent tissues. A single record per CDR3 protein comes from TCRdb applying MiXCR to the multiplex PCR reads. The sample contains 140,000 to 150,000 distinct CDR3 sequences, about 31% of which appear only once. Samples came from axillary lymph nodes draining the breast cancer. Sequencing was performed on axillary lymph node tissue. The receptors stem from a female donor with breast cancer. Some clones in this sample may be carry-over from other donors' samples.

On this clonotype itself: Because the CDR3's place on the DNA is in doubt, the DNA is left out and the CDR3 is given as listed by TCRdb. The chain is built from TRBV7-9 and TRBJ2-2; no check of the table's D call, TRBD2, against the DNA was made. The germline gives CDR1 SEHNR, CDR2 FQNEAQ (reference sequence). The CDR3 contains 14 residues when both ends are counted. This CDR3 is CASSSVPAGTELFF.

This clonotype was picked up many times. CDR3 in amino acids: CASSLDSGNTIYF. CDR3 nucleotides: TGCGCCAGCAGCCTTGACTCTGGAAACACCATATATTTT. This chain joins TRBV4-1 and TRBJ1-3; no firm D call. The V end was cut by 4 bases, the J end by 0 bases, with 4 bases between. The V gene's germline CDR1 is MGHRA and CDR2 YSYEKL. There are 13 residues in the CDR3.

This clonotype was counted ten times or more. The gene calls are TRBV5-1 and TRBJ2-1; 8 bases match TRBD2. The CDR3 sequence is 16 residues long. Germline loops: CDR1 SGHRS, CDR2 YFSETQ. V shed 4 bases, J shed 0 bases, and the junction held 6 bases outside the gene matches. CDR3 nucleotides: TGCGCCAGCAGCAAGCGGGGGACCCGCTCCTACAATGAGCAGTTCTTC. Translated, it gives CASSKRGTRSYNEQFF.

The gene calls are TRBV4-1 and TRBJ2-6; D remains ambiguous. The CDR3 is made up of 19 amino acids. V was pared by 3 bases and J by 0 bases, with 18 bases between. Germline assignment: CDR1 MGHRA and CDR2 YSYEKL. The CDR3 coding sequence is TGCGCCAGCAGCCATAACCTCCCCGCGAGGTACTCTGGGGCCAACGTCCTGACTTTC. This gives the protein CASSHNLPARYSGANVLTF.

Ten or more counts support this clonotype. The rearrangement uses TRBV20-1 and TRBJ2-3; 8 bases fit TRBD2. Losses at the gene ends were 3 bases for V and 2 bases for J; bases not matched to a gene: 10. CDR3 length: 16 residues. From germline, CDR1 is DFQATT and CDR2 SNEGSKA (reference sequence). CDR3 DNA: TGCAGTGCTAGGAGAGGTAGCGGGGCCCCCACAGATACGCAGTATTTT. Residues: CSARRGSGAPTDTQYF.

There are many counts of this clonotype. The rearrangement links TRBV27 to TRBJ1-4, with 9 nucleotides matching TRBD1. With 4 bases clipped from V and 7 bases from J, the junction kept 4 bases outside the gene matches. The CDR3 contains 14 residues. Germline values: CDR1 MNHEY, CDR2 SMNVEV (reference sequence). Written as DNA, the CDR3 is TGTGCCAGCAGTTCATGGGACAGGGTTGAAAAACTGTTTTTT. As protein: CASSSWDRVEKLFF.

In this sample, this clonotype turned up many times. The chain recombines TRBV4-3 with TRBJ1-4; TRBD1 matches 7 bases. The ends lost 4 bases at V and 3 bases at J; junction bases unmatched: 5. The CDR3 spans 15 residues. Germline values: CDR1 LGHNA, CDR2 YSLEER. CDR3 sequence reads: CASSLRQGSNEKLFF. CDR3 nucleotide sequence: TGCGCCAGCAGCCTAAGACAGGGCTCTAATGAAAAACTGTTTTTT.

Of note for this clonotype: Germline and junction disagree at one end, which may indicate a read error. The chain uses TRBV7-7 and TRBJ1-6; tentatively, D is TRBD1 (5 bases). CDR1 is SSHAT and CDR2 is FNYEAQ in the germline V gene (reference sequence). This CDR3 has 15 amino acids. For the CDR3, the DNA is TGTGCTAGCAGCCCCCCAAGACAGTCGAATTCACCCCTCCACTTT. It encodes CASSPPRQSNSPLHF.

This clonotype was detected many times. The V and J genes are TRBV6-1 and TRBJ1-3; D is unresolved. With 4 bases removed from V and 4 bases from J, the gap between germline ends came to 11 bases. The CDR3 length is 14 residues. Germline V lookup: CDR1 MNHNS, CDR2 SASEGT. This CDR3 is CASSVAGLGNTIYF. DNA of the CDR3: TGTGCCAGCAGTGTGGCTGGGTTAGGAAACACCATATATTTT.

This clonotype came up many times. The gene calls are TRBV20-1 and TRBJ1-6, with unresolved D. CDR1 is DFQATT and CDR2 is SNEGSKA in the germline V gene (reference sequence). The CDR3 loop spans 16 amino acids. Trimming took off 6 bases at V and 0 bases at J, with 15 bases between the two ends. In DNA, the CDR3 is TGCAGTGCCCCCGGAGGGTCTCTCTCCTATAATTCACCCCTCCACTTT. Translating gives CSAPGGSLSYNSPLHF.

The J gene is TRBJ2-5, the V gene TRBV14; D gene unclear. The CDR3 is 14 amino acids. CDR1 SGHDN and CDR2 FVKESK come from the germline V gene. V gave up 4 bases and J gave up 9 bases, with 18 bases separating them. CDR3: CASSLRVGNGAQYF. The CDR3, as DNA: TGTGCCAGCAGCCTTAGAGTGGGGAACGGAGCCCAGTACTTC.

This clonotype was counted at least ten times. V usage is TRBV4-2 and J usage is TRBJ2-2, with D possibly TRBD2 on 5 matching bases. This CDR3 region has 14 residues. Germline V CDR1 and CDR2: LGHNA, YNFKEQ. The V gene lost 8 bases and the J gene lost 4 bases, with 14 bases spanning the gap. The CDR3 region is CASAPNEGTGELFF. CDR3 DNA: TGTGCCAGCGCCCCCAACGAGGGCACCGGGGAGCTGTTTTTT.

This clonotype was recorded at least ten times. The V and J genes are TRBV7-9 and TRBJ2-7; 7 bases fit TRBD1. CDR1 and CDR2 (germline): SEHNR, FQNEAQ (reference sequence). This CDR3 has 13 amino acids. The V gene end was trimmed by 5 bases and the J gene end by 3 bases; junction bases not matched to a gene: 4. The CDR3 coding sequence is TGTGCCAGCAGCCGCCGGGACAGCTACGAGCAGTACGTC. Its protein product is CASSRRDSYEQYV.

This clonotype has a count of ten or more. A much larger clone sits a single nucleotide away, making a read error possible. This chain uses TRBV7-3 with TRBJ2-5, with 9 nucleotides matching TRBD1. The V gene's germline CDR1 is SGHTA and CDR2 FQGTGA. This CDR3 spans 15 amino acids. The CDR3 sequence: CASSLTGGSQETQHF. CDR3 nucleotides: TGTGCCAGCAGCTTGACAGGGGGAAGCCAAGAGACCCAGCACTTC.

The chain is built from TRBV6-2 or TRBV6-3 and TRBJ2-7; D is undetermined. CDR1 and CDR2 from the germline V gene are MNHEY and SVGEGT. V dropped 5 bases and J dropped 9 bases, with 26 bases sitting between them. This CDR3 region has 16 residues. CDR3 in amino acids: CASSTTGRSGPAAQYV. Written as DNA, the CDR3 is TGTGCCAGCAGTACGACCGGACGGAGTGGCCCGGCGGCGCAGTACGTC.

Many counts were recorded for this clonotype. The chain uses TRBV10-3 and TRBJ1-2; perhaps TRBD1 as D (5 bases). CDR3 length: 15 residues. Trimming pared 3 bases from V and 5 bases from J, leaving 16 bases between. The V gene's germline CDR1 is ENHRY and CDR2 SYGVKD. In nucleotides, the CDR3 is TGTGCCATCAGTGAAGGGGAAGGTATTTCTTATGGCTACACCTTC. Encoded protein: CAISEGEGISYGYTF.

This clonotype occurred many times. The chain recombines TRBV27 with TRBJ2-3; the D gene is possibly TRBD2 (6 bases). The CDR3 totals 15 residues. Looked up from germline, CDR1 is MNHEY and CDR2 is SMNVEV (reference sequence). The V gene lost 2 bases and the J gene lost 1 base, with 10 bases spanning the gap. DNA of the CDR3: TGTGCCAGCAGTTTAGGGTGGGGGGGCACAGATACGCAGTATTTT. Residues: CASSLGWGGTDTQYF.

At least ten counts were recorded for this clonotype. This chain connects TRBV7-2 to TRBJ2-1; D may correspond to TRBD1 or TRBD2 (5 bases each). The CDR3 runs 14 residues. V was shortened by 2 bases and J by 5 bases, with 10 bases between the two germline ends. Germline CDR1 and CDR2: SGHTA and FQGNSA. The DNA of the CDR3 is TGTGCCAGCAGCTTATGGGGGACCGACAATGAGCAGTTCTTC. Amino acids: CASSLWGTDNEQFF.

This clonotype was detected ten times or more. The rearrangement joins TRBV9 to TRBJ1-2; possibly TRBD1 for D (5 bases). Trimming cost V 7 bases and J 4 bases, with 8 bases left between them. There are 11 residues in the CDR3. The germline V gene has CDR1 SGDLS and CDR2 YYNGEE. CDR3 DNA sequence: TGTGCCAGCCGGGGGACCTATGGCTACACCTTC. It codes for CASRGTYGYTF.

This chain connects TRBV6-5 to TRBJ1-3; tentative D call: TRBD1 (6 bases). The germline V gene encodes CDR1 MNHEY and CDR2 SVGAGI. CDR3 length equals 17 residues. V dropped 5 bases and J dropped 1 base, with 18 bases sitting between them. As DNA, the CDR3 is TGTGCCAGCAGTGAAGCGTCGGGACAAGGTTCTGGAAACACCATATATTTT. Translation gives CASSEASGQGSGNTIYF.

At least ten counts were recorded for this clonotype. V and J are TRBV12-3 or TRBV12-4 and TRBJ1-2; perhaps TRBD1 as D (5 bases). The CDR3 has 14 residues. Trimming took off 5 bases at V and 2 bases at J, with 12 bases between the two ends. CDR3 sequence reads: CASSPRGPNYGYTF. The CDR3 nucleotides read TGTGCCAGCAGTCCCCGGGGACCCAACTATGGCTACACCTTC.

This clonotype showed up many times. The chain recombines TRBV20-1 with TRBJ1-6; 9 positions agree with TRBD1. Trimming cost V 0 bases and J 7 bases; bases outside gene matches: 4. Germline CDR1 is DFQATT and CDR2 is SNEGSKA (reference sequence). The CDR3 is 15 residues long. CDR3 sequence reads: CSARDTGGYNSPLHF. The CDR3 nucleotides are TGCAGTGCTAGAGATACAGGGGGCTACAATTCACCCCTCCACTTT.

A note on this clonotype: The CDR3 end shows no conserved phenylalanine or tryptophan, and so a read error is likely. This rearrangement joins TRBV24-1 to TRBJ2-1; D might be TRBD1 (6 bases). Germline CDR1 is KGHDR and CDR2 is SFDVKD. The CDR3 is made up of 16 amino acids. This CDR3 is CASSSPGRGTYNEQFR. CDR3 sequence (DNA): TGTGCCAGCAGTAGTCCCGGCAGGGGCACCTACAATGAGCAGTTCAGA.

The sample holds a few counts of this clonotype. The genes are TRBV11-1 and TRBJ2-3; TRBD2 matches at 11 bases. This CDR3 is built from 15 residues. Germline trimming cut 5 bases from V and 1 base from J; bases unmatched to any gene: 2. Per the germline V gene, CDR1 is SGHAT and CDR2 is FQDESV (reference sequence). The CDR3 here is CASSPTSGGTDTQYF. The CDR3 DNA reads TGTGCCAGCAGCCCGACTAGCGGGGGCACAGATACGCAGTATTTT.